The clone carrying this T cell receptor beta chain appeared a few times. Its antigen is still unknown. These data are taken from a study of T cell repertoires in cytomegalovirus infection. Study outcomes and limitations: Adding up the frequency of public TCR beta families identified people who carried CMV plus the relevant HLA.

Germline V gene data show CDR1 as MNHNS and CDR2 as SASEGT. Trimming took off 5 bases at V and 1 base at J, with 12 bases between the two ends. This CDR3 comprises 14 residues. Each CDR3 protein gets one entry after TCRdb re-called the reads with MiXCR. The sample has about 490,000 distinct CDR3 sequences, approximately 10% seen once; the top ten hold around 9.6%. This chain connects TRBV6-1 to TRBJ2-7; possibly TRBD1 for D (6 bases). The clonotype was recovered from a human donor in good health (CMV status not recorded). Some clones in this sample may be carry-over from other donors' samples. What was sequenced was PBMCs. The CDR3 DNA reads as TGTGCCAGCAGTTTTGACACAGGGTCCTACGAGCAGTACTTC. This sequence encodes CASSFDTGSYEQYF.